This T cell receptor beta chain comes out of a study of T cell repertoires in MIS-A myocarditis. Germline assignment: CDR1 GTSNPN and CDR2 SVGIG (reference sequence). V lost 4 bases and J lost 10, with 19 bases in between. The CDR3 is made up of 14 amino acids. TCRdb's table, derived via immunoSEQ multiplex PCR, lists solely in-frame clones and lacks some. The repertoire has around 10,000 clones, around 89% of them found once; the top ten carry 2% to 2.5%. This TCR derives from a man younger than 35 with fulminant myocarditis from multisystem inflammatory syndrome in adults (MIS-A) after COVID-19. Sequences were obtained from thoracic lymph node tissue obtained at autopsy. This chain links TRBV30 with TRBJ1-4, with D perhaps matching TRBD1 (5 bases). CDR3 amino acids: CAWNPGTLRGKLFF. Here the CDR3 DNA reads TGTGCCTGGAACCCAGGGACCCTCCGAGGAAAACTGTTTTTT. Filled out from reference TRBV30 and TRBJ1-4, the complete variable domain reads SQTIHQWPATLVQPVGSPLSLECTVEGTSNPNLYWYRQAAGRGLQLLFYSVGIGQISSEVPQNLSASRPQDRQFILSSKKLLLSDSGFYLCAWNPGTLRGKLFFGSGTQLSVL.